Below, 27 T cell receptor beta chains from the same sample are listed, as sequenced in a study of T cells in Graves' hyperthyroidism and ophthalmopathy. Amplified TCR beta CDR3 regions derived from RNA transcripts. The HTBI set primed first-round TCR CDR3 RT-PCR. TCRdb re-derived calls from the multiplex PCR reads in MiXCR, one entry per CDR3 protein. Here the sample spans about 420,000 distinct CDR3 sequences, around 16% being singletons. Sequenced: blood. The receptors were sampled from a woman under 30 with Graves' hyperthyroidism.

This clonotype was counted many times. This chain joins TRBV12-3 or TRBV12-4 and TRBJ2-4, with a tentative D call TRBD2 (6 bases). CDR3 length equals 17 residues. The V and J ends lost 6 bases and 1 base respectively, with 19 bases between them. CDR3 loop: CASSLPGLTWAKNIQYF. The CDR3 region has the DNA TGTGCCAGCAGCCTCCCGGGACTTACATGGGCCAAAAACATTCAGTACTTC.

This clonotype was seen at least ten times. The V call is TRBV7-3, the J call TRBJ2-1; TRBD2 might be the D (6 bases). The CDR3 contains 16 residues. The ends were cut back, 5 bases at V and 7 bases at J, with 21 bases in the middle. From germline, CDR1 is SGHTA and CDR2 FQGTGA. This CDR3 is CASSPRGLVSRNEQFF. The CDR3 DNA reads TGTGCCAGCAGCCCGCGGGGCTTAGTCTCTCGGAATGAGCAGTTCTTC.

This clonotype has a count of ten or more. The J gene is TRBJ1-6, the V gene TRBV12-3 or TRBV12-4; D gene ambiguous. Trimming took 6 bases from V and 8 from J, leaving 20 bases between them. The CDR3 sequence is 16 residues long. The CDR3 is CASSLTGKPSHSPLHF. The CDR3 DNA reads TGTGCCAGCAGCCTGACGGGAAAACCTTCACATTCACCCCTCCACTTT.

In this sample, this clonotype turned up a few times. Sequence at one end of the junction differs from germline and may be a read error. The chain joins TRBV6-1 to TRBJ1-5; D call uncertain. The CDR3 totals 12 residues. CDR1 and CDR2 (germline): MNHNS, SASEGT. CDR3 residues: CAGSHLRQPQHF. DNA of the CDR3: TGTGCCGGCAGTCACCTGAGACAGCCCCAGCATTTT.

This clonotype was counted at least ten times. The CDR3 DNA follows: TGTGCCAGCAGTGTATCTACGGGGCGCGGTCGCAATGAGCAGTTCTTC. Amino acids: CASSVSTGRGRNEQFF. The chain recombines TRBV28 with TRBJ2-1; D is tentatively TRBD1 or TRBD2 (5 bases each). In germline, CDR1 is MDHEN, CDR2 SYDVKM. V lost 5 bases and J lost 6, with 20 bases in between. This CDR3 is built from 16 residues.

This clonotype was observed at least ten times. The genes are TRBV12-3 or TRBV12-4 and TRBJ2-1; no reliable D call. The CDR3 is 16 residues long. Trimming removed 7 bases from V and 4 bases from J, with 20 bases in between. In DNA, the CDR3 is TGTGCCAGCACCCCGAAATTTGTAAAGTCATACAATGAGCAGTTCTTC. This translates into CASTPKFVKSYNEQFF.

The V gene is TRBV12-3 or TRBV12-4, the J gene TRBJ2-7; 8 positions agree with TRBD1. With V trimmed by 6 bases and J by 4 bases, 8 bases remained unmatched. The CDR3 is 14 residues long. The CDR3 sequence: CASSDGTGSYEQYF. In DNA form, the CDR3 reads TGTGCCAGCAGCGACGGGACAGGATCGTACGAGCAGTACTTC.

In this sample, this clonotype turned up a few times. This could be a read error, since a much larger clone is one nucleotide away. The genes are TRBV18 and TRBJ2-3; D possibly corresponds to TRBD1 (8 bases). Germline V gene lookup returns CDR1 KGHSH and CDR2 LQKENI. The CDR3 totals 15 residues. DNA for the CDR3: TGTGCCAGCTCACCGACAGGGGACTATACAGATGCGCAGTATTTT. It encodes CASSPTGDYTDAQYF.

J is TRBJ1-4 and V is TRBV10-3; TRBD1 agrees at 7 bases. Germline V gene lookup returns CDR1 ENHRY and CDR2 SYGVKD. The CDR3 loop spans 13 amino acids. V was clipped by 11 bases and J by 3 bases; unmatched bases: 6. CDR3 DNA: TGTGCCTCGGGGACAGACCCTAATGAAAAACTGTTTTTT. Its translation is CASGTDPNEKLFF.

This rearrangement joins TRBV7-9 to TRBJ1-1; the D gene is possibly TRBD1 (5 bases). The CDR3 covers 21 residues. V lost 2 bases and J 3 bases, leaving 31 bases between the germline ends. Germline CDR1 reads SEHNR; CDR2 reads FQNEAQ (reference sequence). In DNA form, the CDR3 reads TGTGCCAGCAGCTTAATCGGGGCGCCGGGCGCTTTGGGCAGCCTCCACACTGAAGCTTTCTTT. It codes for CASSLIGAPGALGSLHTEAFF.

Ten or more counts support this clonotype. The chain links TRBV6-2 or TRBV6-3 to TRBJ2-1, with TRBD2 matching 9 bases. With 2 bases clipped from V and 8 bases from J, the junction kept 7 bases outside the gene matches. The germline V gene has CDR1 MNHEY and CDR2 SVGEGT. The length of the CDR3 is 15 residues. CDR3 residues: CASSYGLAIGDEQFF. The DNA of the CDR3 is TGTGCCAGCAGTTACGGACTAGCGATCGGGGATGAGCAGTTCTTC.

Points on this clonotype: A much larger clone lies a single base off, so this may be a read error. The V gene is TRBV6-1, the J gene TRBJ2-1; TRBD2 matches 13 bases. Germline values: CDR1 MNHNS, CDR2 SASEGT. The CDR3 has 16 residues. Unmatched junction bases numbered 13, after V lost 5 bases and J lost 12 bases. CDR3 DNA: TGTGCCAGCAGTCTTAGGGGGACTAGCGGGAACTATGGGCAGTTCTTC. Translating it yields CASSLRGTSGNYGQFF.

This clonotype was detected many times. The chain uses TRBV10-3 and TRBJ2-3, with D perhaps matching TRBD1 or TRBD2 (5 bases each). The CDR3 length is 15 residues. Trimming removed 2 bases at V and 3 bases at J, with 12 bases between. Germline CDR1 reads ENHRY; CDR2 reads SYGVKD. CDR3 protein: CAISERGRMTDTQYF. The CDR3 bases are TGTGCCATCAGTGAGAGGGGACGGATGACAGATACGCAGTATTTT.

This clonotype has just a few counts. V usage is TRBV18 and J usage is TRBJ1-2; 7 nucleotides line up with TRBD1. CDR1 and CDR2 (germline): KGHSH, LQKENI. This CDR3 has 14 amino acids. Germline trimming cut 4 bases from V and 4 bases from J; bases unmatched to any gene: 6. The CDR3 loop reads CASSLSGTAYGYTF. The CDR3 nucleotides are TGTGCCAGCTCACTATCCGGGACAGCCTATGGCTACACCTTC.

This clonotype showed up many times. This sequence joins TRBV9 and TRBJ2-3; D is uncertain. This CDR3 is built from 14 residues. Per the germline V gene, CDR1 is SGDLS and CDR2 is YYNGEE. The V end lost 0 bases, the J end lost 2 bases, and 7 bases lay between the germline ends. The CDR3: CASSVVGVTDTQYF. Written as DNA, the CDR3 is TGTGCCAGCAGCGTAGTAGGTGTCACAGATACGCAGTATTTT. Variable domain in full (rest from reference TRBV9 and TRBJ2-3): DSGVTQTPKHLITATGQRVTLRCSPRSGDLSVYWYQQSLDQGLQFLIQYYNGEERAKGNILERFSAQQFPDLHSELNLSSLELGDSALYFCASSVVGVTDTQYFGPGTRLTVL.

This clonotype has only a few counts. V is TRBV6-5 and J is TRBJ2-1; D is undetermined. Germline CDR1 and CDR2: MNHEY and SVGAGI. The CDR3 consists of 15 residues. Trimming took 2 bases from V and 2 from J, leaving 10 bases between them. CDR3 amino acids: CASSYVSNPYNEQFF. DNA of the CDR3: TGTGCCAGCAGTTACGTCAGTAATCCCTACAATGAGCAGTTCTTC.

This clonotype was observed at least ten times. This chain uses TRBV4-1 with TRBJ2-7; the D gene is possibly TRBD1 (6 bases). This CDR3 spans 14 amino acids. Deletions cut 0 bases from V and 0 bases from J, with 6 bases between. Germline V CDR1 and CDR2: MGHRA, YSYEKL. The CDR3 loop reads CASSQEDSSYEQYF. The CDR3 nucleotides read TGCGCCAGCAGCCAAGAGGACAGCTCCTACGAGCAGTACTTC.

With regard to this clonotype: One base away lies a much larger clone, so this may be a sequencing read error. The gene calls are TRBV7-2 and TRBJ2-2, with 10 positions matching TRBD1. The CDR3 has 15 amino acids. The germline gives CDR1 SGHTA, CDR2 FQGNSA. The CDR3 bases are TGTGCCTGCAGCCGGGAGGACAGGGGGTCCGGGGAGCTGTTTTTT. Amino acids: CACSREDRGSGELFF.

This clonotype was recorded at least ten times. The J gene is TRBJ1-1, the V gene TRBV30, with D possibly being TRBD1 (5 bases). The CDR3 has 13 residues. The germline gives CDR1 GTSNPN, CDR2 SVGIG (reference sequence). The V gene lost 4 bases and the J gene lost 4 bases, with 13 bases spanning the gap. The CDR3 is CAWMWGEVTEAFF. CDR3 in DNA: TGTGCCTGGATGTGGGGGGAAGTCACTGAAGCTTTCTTT.

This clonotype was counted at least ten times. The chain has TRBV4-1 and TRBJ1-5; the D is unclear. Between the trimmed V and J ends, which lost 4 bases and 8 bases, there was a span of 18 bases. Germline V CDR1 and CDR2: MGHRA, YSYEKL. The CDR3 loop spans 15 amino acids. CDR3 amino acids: CASSPLEGQREPQHF. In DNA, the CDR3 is TGCGCCAGCAGCCCCCTCGAGGGCCAACGGGAGCCCCAGCATTTT.

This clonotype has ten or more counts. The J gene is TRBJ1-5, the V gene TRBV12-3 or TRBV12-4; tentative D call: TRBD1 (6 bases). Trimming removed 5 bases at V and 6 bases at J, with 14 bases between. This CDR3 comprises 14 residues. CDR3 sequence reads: CASSALQGIQPQHF. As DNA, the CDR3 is TGTGCCAGCAGTGCTTTACAGGGAATTCAGCCCCAGCATTTT.

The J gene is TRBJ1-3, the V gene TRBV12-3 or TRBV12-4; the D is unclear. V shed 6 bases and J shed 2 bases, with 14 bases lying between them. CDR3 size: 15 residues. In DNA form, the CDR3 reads TGTGCCAGCAGCCCTCTAGGACTGGCTGGAAACACCATATATTTT. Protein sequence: CASSPLGLAGNTIYF.

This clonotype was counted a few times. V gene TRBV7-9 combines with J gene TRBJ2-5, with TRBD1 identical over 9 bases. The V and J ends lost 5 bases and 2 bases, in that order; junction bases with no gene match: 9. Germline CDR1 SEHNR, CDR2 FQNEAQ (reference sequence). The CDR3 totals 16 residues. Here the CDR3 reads CASSRLQGAYQETQYF. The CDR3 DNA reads TGTGCCAGCAGCCGGTTACAGGGGGCCTATCAAGAGACCCAGTACTTC.

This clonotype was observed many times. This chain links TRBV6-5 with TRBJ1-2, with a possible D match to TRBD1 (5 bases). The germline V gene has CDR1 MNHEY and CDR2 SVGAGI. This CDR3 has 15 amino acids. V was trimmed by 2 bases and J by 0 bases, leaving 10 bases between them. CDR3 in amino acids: CASSYGAGTNYGYTF. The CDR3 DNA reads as TGTGCCAGCAGTTACGGCGCAGGGACTAACTATGGCTACACCTTC.

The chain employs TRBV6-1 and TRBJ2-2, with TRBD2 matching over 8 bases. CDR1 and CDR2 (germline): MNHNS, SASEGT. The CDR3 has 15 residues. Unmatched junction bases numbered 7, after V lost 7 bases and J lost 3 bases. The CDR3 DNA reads TGTGCCAGCATTCCCGGGGGGGCAGACACCGGGGAGCTGTTTTTT. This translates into CASIPGGADTGELFF.

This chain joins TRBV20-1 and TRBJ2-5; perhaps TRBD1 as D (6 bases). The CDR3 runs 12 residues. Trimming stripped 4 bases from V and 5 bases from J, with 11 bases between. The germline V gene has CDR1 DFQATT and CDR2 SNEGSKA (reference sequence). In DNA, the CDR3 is TGCAGTGCTATCAGGGGCGGGGAGACCCAGTACTTC. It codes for CSAIRGGETQYF.

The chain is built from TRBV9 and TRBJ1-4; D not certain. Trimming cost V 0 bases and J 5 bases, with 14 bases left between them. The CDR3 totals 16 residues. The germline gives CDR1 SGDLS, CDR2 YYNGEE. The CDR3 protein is CASSVAPIVGNEKLFF. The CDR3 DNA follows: TGTGCCAGCAGCGTAGCTCCAATCGTAGGGAATGAAAAACTGTTTTTT. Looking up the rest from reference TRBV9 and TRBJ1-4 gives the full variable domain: DSGVTQTPKHLITATGQRVTLRCSPRSGDLSVYWYQQSLDQGLQFLIQYYNGEERAKGNILERFSAQQFPDLHSELNLSSLELGDSALYFCASSVAPIVGNEKLFFGSGTQLSVL.